The 21 T cell receptor beta chains in this list originate from one sample, sequenced in a study of early T cells in non-severe SARS-CoV-2 infection. TCRdb fed the 5' RACE reads into MiXCR, producing one record per CDR3 protein. This table holds 75,000 to 80,000 distinct CDR3 sequences, roughly a sixth found once. The sample consisted of whole blood. The receptors derive from an adult who was a healthcare worker with PCR-confirmed SARS-CoV-2 infection or an uninfected control (not recorded which).

The chain employs TRBV4-1 and TRBJ2-7, with TRBD1 as a possible D gene (6 bases). Germline V CDR1 and CDR2: MGHRA, YSYEKL. The CDR3 consists of 14 residues. Trimming stripped 2 bases from V and 6 bases from J, with 14 bases between. The CDR3 reads CASSQSRGTFEQYF. The CDR3 region has the DNA TGCGCCAGCAGCCAAAGTAGGGGGACATTCGAGCAGTACTTC.

In its sample, this clonotype was seen a few times. A junction boundary mismatches the germline segment, possibly from a read error. V usage is TRBV10-1 and J usage is TRBJ2-4; 10 bases agree with TRBD1. CDR3 size: 14 residues. The germline V gene has CDR1 WNHNN and CDR2 SYGVQD (reference sequence). CDR3 amino acids: CTSSQTGGSNIQYF. CDR3 DNA sequence: TGCACCAGCAGTCAGACAGGGGGCTCAAACATTCAGTACTTC.

The chain is built from TRBV5-8 and TRBJ1-2; tentatively, D is TRBD1 (5 bases). The CDR3 is 14 residues long. Trimming removed 1 base at V and 3 bases at J, with 10 bases between. The germline CDR1 and CDR2 sequences are SGHTS and YDEGEE. DNA of the CDR3: TGTGCCAGCAGCTTGCGGGGGTCTGACTATGGCTACACCTTC. It specifies CASSLRGSDYGYTF.

There are a few counts of this clonotype. CDR3 protein: CASSPGTGPGNTIYF. CDR3 DNA sequence: TGTGCCAGCTCGCCCGGGACAGGGCCTGGAAACACCATATATTTT. V and J are TRBV18 and TRBJ1-3, with 9 bases fitting TRBD1. The CDR3 has 15 amino acids. V was pared by 6 bases and J by 2 bases, with 5 bases of the junction left unmatched. Germline V lookup: CDR1 KGHSH, CDR2 LQKENI.

The gene calls are TRBV3-1 and TRBJ2-2; possible D gene TRBD1, 6 bases. The germline CDR1 and CDR2 sequences are LGHDT and YNNKEL (reference sequence). The CDR3 is 13 amino acids. Trimming shortened V by 3 bases and J by 7 bases, and 9 bases separated the two germline ends. The chain's CDR3 is CASSQSGVGELFF. CDR3 bases: TGTGCCAGCAGCCAGTCAGGGGTCGGGGAGCTGTTTTTT.

The genes are TRBV7-3 and TRBJ2-3; D might be TRBD1 (6 bases). This CDR3 has 15 residues. Germline loops: CDR1 SGHTA, CDR2 FQGTGA. The V end was cut by 8 bases, the J end by 1 base, with 16 bases between. The CDR3 DNA is TGTGCCAGCTCAAAGGGGGATTGGGGCACAGATACGCAGTATTTT. Its translation is CASSKGDWGTDTQYF.

The genes are TRBV28 and TRBJ1-6; the match to TRBD1 covers 8 bases. The trim removed 9 bases at V and 9 bases at J, leaving 7 bases unmatched. Germline V gene data show CDR1 as MDHEN and CDR2 as SYDVKM. The CDR3 length is 13 residues. The CDR3 sequence: CASQGAWGSPLHF. CDR3 nucleotides: TGTGCCAGTCAGGGGGCTTGGGGTTCACCCCTCCACTTT.

The V and J genes are TRBV3-1 and TRBJ2-3, with 12 bases lining up with TRBD2. The V gene's germline CDR1 is LGHDT and CDR2 YNNKEL (reference sequence). V shed 6 bases, J shed 1 base, and the junction held 2 bases outside the gene matches. The CDR3 totals 15 residues. The CDR3 DNA sequence: TGTGCCAGCAGTCCTAGCGGGAGGGGCACAGATACGCAGTATTTT. Amino acid sequence: CASSPSGRGTDTQYF.

This chain uses TRBV11-2 with TRBJ2-1; 11 nucleotides line up with TRBD2. Germline V CDR1 and CDR2: SGHAT, FQNNGV. The CDR3 has 15 residues. The junction had 6 bases not matched to a gene; V was cut back by 6 bases and J by 5 bases. The CDR3 DNA reads as TGTGCCAGCAGTATTAGCGGGGGGGCTAACAATGAGCAGTTCTTC. It encodes CASSISGGANNEQFF.

The chain links TRBV28 to TRBJ1-2, with TRBD1 as a possible D gene (5 bases). V shed 3 bases and J shed 3 bases, with 8 bases lying between them. Germline values: CDR1 MDHEN, CDR2 SYDVKM. The CDR3 totals 13 residues. Here the CDR3 DNA reads TGTGCCAGCAGTTTTGGCAGGGACTATGGCTACACCTTC. Translated, it gives CASSFGRDYGYTF.

The chain joins TRBV19 to TRBJ1-2, with 10 bases that match TRBD1. Germline V gene sequence: CDR1 LNHDA, CDR2 SQIVND (reference sequence). Unmatched junction bases numbered 14, after V lost 8 bases and J lost 8 bases. CDR3 length equals 15 residues. The DNA for the CDR3 is TGTGCCAGTTGGATAGGGACAGGGGCTCGAAGGGGCTACACCTTC. It specifies CASWIGTGARRGYTF.

This clonotype showed up just a few times. J is TRBJ2-1 and V is TRBV6-1; D may be TRBD2 (5 bases). The CDR3 totals 15 residues. Trimming left V 4 bases short and J 7 bases short, with 17 bases between. Germline V gene data show CDR1 as MNHNS and CDR2 as SASEGT. CDR3 region: CASSARGARGNEQFF. The CDR3 nucleotides read TGTGCCAGCAGTGCTAGAGGAGCTAGAGGGAATGAGCAGTTCTTC.

This clonotype showed up just a few times. The gene calls are TRBV5-1 and TRBJ2-1; possible D gene TRBD2, 6 bases. Germline V CDR1 and CDR2: SGHRS, YFSETQ. The CDR3 is made up of 14 amino acids. The V end lost 6 bases, the J end lost 4 bases, and 14 bases lay between the germline ends. Here the CDR3 reads CASIGPGDYNEQFF. The CDR3 DNA follows: TGCGCCAGCATCGGGCCGGGGGATTACAATGAGCAGTTCTTC.

This chain links TRBV19 with TRBJ1-6; TRBD1 matches at 8 bases. The germline V gene has CDR1 LNHDA and CDR2 SQIVND (reference sequence). Trimming removed 6 bases from V and 9 bases from J; junction bases left unmatched: 10. The CDR3 is 15 amino acids. CDR3 sequence: CASSVAGTGGSPLHF. The CDR3 nucleotides are TGTGCCAGTAGCGTCGCCGGGACAGGCGGTTCACCCCTCCACTTT.

The J gene is TRBJ1-6, the V gene TRBV7-3; no definite D call. V was cut by 0 bases and J by 10 bases, with 7 bases left in between. From germline, CDR1 is SGHTA and CDR2 FQGTGA. CDR3 length: 13 amino acids. The chain's CDR3 is CASSLTVESPLHF. In nucleotides, the CDR3 is TGTGCCAGCAGCTTAACAGTGGAGTCACCCCTCCACTTT. Full variable domain (rest looked up from reference TRBV7-3 and TRBJ1-6): GAGVSQTPSNKVTEKGKYVELRCDPISGHTALYWYRQSLGQGPEFLIYFQGTGAADDSGLPNDRFFAVRPEGSVSTLKIQRTERGDSAVYLCASSLTVESPLHFGNGTRLTVT.

This clonotype was counted between two and nine times. V gene TRBV20-1 combines with J gene TRBJ2-1; TRBD2 aligns across 14 bases. The CDR3 has 16 residues. Trimming removed 5 bases from V and 4 bases from J; junction bases left unmatched: 7. Per germline, CDR1 DFQATT and CDR2 SNEGSKA (reference sequence). CDR3 in amino acids: CSAGRTSGRWYNEQFF. The CDR3 DNA is TGCAGTGCTGGGCGGACTAGCGGGAGGTGGTACAATGAGCAGTTCTTC.

The chain joins TRBV29-1 to TRBJ2-2, with TRBD2 matching 10 bases. J lost 1 base, V lost 4 bases, and 0 bases had no gene match. The CDR3 loop spans 14 amino acids. Looked up from germline, CDR1 is SQVTM and CDR2 is ANQGSEA. CDR3 DNA sequence: TGCAGCGTTGGACTAGCGGGGAACACCGGGGAGCTGTTTTTT. Residues: CSVGLAGNTGELFF.

There are a few counts of this clonotype. The chain has TRBV29-1 and TRBJ2-2, with no clear D. The V end lost 2 bases, the J end lost 1 base, and 5 bases lay between the germline ends. This CDR3 comprises 13 residues. CDR1 is SQVTM, CDR2 ANQGSEA, per germline. The CDR3 DNA is TGCAGCGTTGAACCAGAGAACACCGGGGAGCTGTTTTTT. It translates to CSVEPENTGELFF.

J is TRBJ1-3 and V is TRBV12-3 or TRBV12-4; D is perhaps TRBD1 (5 bases). V was cut by 7 bases and J by 0 bases, with 13 bases left in between. This CDR3 region has 15 residues. The CDR3 sequence: CASTTTDFSGNTIYF. The DNA for the CDR3 is TGTGCCAGCACCACGACAGATTTCTCTGGAAACACCATATATTTT.

Points on this clonotype: The junction departs from germline at one end; a sequencing error may be responsible. CDR3 bases: TGTACCACCAGTGACCCTGATCTAGGGGGGCGGAATACTGAAGCTTTCTTT. Amino acid sequence: CTTSDPDLGGRNTEAFF. This chain uses TRBV24-1 with TRBJ1-1, with D tentatively TRBD1 (6 bases). This CDR3 spans 17 amino acids. The V gene's germline CDR1 is KGHDR and CDR2 SFDVKD.

This chain uses TRBV9 with TRBJ2-1; D may be TRBD2 (5 bases). The ends were cut back, 2 bases at V and 9 bases at J, with 12 bases in the middle. The CDR3 spans 13 residues. The V gene's germline CDR1 is SGDLS and CDR2 YYNGEE. The CDR3 region has the DNA TGTGCCAGCAGCGTTACTAGTTCTGGTGAGCAGTTCTTC. Its protein is CASSVTSSGEQFF. Full variable domain (missing parts from reference TRBV9 and TRBJ2-1): DSGVTQTPKHLITATGQRVTLRCSPRSGDLSVYWYQQSLDQGLQFLIQYYNGEERAKGNILERFSAQQFPDLHSELNLSSLELGDSALYFCASSVTSSGEQFFGPGTRLTVL.